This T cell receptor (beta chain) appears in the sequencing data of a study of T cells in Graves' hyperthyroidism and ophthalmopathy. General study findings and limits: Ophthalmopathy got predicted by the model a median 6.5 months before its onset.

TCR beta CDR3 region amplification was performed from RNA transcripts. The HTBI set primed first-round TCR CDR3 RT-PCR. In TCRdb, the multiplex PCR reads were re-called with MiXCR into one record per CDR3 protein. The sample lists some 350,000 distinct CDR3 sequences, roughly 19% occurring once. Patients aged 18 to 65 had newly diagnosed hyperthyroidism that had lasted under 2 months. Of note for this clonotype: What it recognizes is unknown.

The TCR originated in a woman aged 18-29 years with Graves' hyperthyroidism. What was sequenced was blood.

CDR3 sequence (DNA): TGTGCCAGCAGTTTAAAATGGGACGCTTTCTTCGGGGAGCTGTTTTTT. It is translated as CASSLKWDAFFGELFF. This chain connects TRBV6-2 or TRBV6-3 to TRBJ2-2; TRBD1 or TRBD2 may be the D gene (5 bases each). The germline CDR1 and CDR2 sequences are MNHEY and SVGEGT. V was cut by 4 bases and J by 7 bases, with 19 bases left in between. The length of the CDR3 is 16 residues.